A selection of T cell receptor beta chains follows, all from one sample in a study of T cells in localized non-small cell lung cancer. Assay used: immunoSEQ multiplex PCR; TCRdb lists only in-frame clones, some missing. The sample has 50,000 to 70,000 clones, approximately 90% seen once. The sample here was peripheral blood, taken before any cancer treatment. Receptors were obtained from a man between 40 and 70 years old with stage I lung adenocarcinoma. The CDR3 runs from the conserved cysteine through the conserved F or W. Fields, in order: CDR3 protein, CDR3 DNA, D gene, clone size, V gene, J gene. The D gene is left open where the match is weak. Clone size, where shown, is once, few, many, or a class for clones that have expanded.

CDR3aa: CASSLEVGGPHEQFF
CDR3nt: TGTGCCAGCAGCTTAGAAGTGGGAGGGCCGCATGAGCAGTTCTTC
d_gene: TRBD2
abundance: -
v_gene: TRBV7-9
j_gene: TRBJ2-1

CDR3aa: CASSKEVDDGGPQPQHF
CDR3nt: TGTGCCAGCAGCAAAGAAGTCGACGACGGCGGTCCTCAGCCCCAGCATTTT
d_gene: -
abundance: -
v_gene: TRBV21-1
j_gene: TRBJ1-5

CDR3aa: CASRVGLAGASYNEQFF
CDR3nt: TGTGCCAGCAGAGTGGGACTAGCGGGAGCCTCCTACAATGAGCAGTTCTTC
d_gene: TRBD2
abundance: -
v_gene: TRBV11-1
j_gene: TRBJ2-1

CDR3aa: CSVEDASGSDEQFF
CDR3nt: TGCAGCGTTGAAGATGCTAGCGGGAGCGATGAGCAGTTCTTC
d_gene: TRBD2
abundance: -
v_gene: TRBV29-1
j_gene: TRBJ2-1

CDR3aa: CASSWEPGQGNYGYTF
CDR3nt: TGCGCCAGCAGCTGGGAGCCGGGACAGGGAAACTATGGCTACACCTTC
d_gene: TRBD1
abundance: few
v_gene: TRBV5-1
j_gene: TRBJ1-2

CDR3aa: CAISDPLGGELFF
CDR3nt: TGTGCCATCAGTGATCCCTTGGGAGGGGAGCTGTTTTTT
d_gene: -
abundance: -
v_gene: TRBV10-3
j_gene: TRBJ2-2

CDR3aa: CASSPRQGAPSGEQYF
CDR3nt: TGTGCCAGCTCACCACGACAGGGGGCGCCTTCGGGCGAGCAGTACTTC
d_gene: TRBD1
abundance: once
v_gene: TRBV18
j_gene: TRBJ2-7

CDR3aa: CASSLQASGAVDTQYF
CDR3nt: TGTGCCAGCAGCTTACAGGCGAGCGGGGCGGTAGATACGCAGTATTTT
d_gene: TRBD2
abundance: -
v_gene: TRBV7-6
j_gene: TRBJ2-3

CDR3aa: CATRLAGDNEQFF
CDR3nt: TGTGCCACTCGACTAGCGGGAGACAATGAGCAGTTCTTC
d_gene: TRBD2
abundance: -
v_gene: TRBV10-3
j_gene: TRBJ2-1

CDR3aa: CATSRDVGQETQYF
CDR3nt: TGTGCCACCAGCAGAGATGTCGGGCAAGAGACCCAGTACTTC
d_gene: -
abundance: -
v_gene: TRBV15
j_gene: TRBJ2-5

CDR3aa: CASSRQANYNEQFF
CDR3nt: TGTGCCAGCAGTCGACAGGCAAATTACAATGAGCAGTTCTTC
d_gene: -
abundance: -
v_gene: TRBV27
j_gene: TRBJ2-1

CDR3aa: CASSFSQSYEQYF
CDR3nt: TGTGCCAGTAGTTTCAGCCAATCCTACGAGCAGTACTTC
d_gene: -
abundance: -
v_gene: TRBV19
j_gene: TRBJ2-7

CDR3aa: CASSKGGVSSTDTQYF
CDR3nt: TGCGCCAGCAGCAAAGGGGGGGTGTCGAGCACAGATACGCAGTATTTT
d_gene: -
abundance: -
v_gene: TRBV5-1
j_gene: TRBJ2-3

CDR3aa: CASSGETGVRPGELFF
CDR3nt: TGTGCCAGCAGTGGGGAAACGGGAGTGCGCCCCGGGGAGCTGTTTTTT
d_gene: -
abundance: -
v_gene: TRBV6-4
j_gene: TRBJ2-2

CDR3aa: CASSPDRVKKASGNEQFF
CDR3nt: TGTGCCAGCTCACCGGACAGGGTTAAAAAGGCCTCGGGGAATGAGCAGTTCTTC
d_gene: TRBD1
abundance: -
v_gene: TRBV18
j_gene: TRBJ2-1

CDR3aa: CASSPALAGGAYEQYF
CDR3nt: TGTGCCAGCAGTCCAGCCTTAGCGGGAGGGGCCTACGAGCAGTACTTC
d_gene: TRBD2
abundance: -
v_gene: TRBV28
j_gene: TRBJ2-7

CDR3aa: CASSHRLAGGYEQYF
CDR3nt: TGCGCCAGCAGCCACAGACTAGCGGGAGGCTACGAGCAGTACTTC
d_gene: TRBD2
abundance: -
v_gene: TRBV4-1
j_gene: TRBJ2-7

CDR3aa: CASSLFGTANTEAFF
CDR3nt: TGTGCCAGCAGTTTATTTGGGACGGCCAACACTGAAGCTTTCTTT
d_gene: -
abundance: once
v_gene: TRBV27
j_gene: TRBJ1-1

CDR3aa: CASSLGGRGQLEQYF
CDR3nt: TGTGCCAGCAGCTTGGGCGGGAGGGGCCAACTCGAGCAGTACTTC
d_gene: TRBD2
abundance: once
v_gene: TRBV5-4
j_gene: TRBJ2-7

CDR3aa: CASSQGQGIGYTF
CDR3nt: TGCGCCAGCAGCCAAGGACAGGGGATCGGCTACACCTTC
d_gene: TRBD1
abundance: -
v_gene: TRBV4-3
j_gene: TRBJ1-2

CDR3aa: CASSPTSAYEQYF
CDR3nt: TGTGCCAGCAGCCCCACTAGCGCCTACGAGCAGTACTTC
d_gene: TRBD2
abundance: once
v_gene: TRBV7-9
j_gene: TRBJ2-7

CDR3aa: CAGRERGQPQHF
CDR3nt: TGCGCCGGAAGGGAGAGAGGACAGCCCCAGCATTTT
d_gene: -
abundance: -
v_gene: TRBV10-1
j_gene: TRBJ1-5

CDR3aa: CASSTGLVANTGELFF
CDR3nt: TGTGCCAGCAGCACGGGACTAGTCGCGAACACCGGGGAGCTGTTTTTT
d_gene: TRBD2
abundance: -
v_gene: TRBV7-9
j_gene: TRBJ2-2

CDR3aa: CASSIGQSAGNTIYF
CDR3nt: TGTGCCAGTAGTATCGGACAGTCGGCTGGAAACACCATATATTTT
d_gene: -
abundance: -
v_gene: TRBV19
j_gene: TRBJ1-3

CDR3aa: CASSYPGGVGEQYF
CDR3nt: TGTGCCAGCAGTTATCCCGGAGGGGTCGGCGAGCAGTACTTC
d_gene: -
abundance: once
v_gene: TRBV6-5
j_gene: TRBJ2-7

CDR3aa: CASSSGTENTEAFF
CDR3nt: TGTGCCAGCAGCTCCGGGACCGAGAACACTGAAGCTTTCTTT
d_gene: -
abundance: -
v_gene: TRBV9
j_gene: TRBJ1-1

CDR3aa: CASSPQGYYGYTF
CDR3nt: TGTGCCAGCTCGCCCCAGGGCTACTATGGCTACACCTTC
d_gene: -
abundance: -
v_gene: TRBV18
j_gene: TRBJ1-2

CDR3aa: CSVGGVGELFF
CDR3nt: TGCAGCGTGGGGGGTGTCGGGGAGCTGTTTTTT
d_gene: -
abundance: once
v_gene: TRBV29-1
j_gene: TRBJ2-2

CDR3aa: CASSLRGVTSYNEQFF
CDR3nt: TGTGCCAGTAGTCTGCGGGGGGTTACCTCCTACAATGAGCAGTTCTTC
d_gene: TRBD2
abundance: -
v_gene: TRBV19
j_gene: TRBJ2-1

CDR3aa: CASRGRLSYEQYF
CDR3nt: TGTGCCTCCAGGGGTCGCCTCTCCTACGAGCAGTACTTC
d_gene: -
abundance: -
v_gene: TRBV10-3
j_gene: TRBJ2-7

CDR3aa: CASSLRAKWVETQYF
CDR3nt: TGTGCCAGCAGCCTACGGGCAAAGTGGGTGGAGACCCAGTACTTC
d_gene: -
abundance: -
v_gene: TRBV7-8
j_gene: TRBJ2-5

CDR3aa: CASSLQENTEAFF
CDR3nt: TGCGCCAGCAGCTTACAGGAGAACACTGAAGCTTTCTTT
d_gene: -
abundance: -
v_gene: TRBV5-1
j_gene: TRBJ1-1

CDR3aa: CASSTRDRDQQYF
CDR3nt: TGTGCCAGCAGCACCCGGGACAGGGACCAGCAGTACTTC
d_gene: TRBD1
abundance: -
v_gene: TRBV7-3
j_gene: TRBJ2-7

CDR3aa: CASGSLSGELFF
CDR3nt: TGTGCCAGCGGGAGCTTGAGCGGGGAGCTGTTTTTT
d_gene: -
abundance: -
v_gene: TRBV6-1
j_gene: TRBJ2-2

CDR3aa: CASSSRPQPGTPTNNEQFF
CDR3nt: TGCGCCAGCAGCTCCCGACCTCAGCCGGGCACCCCTACCAACAATGAGCAGTTCTTC
d_gene: -
abundance: -
v_gene: TRBV4-1
j_gene: TRBJ2-1

CDR3aa: CASCGQAETQYF
CDR3nt: TGTGCCAGCTGTGGACAGGCAGAGACCCAGTACTTC
d_gene: TRBD1
abundance: -
v_gene: TRBV28
j_gene: TRBJ2-5

CDR3aa: CATRTGDANTDTQYF
CDR3nt: TGTGCCACCCGGACGGGAGATGCAAACACAGATACGCAGTATTTT
d_gene: -
abundance: -
v_gene: TRBV7-9
j_gene: TRBJ2-3

CDR3aa: CASSMRDVDF
CDR3nt: TGTGCCAGTAGTATGAGGGACGTAGACTTC
d_gene: -
abundance: -
v_gene: TRBV19
j_gene: TRBJ2-5

CDR3aa: CASSRDRGTEAFF
CDR3nt: TGCGCCAGCAGCCGGGACAGGGGGACTGAAGCTTTCTTT
d_gene: TRBD1
abundance: -
v_gene: TRBV4-1
j_gene: TRBJ1-1

CDR3aa: CASTEGSGLYNEQFF
CDR3nt: TGTGCCAGCACCGAAGGTTCGGGACTCTACAATGAGCAGTTCTTC
d_gene: -
abundance: -
v_gene: TRBV7-2
j_gene: TRBJ2-1

CDR3aa: CASSLDGLPQHEQYF
CDR3nt: TGCGCCAGCAGCTTGGATGGACTACCCCAACACGAGCAGTACTTC
d_gene: -
abundance: -
v_gene: TRBV5-1
j_gene: TRBJ2-7

CDR3aa: CASSLGLGPTYEQYF
CDR3nt: TGTGCCAGCAGTTTGGGTCTAGGGCCCACCTACGAGCAGTACTTC
d_gene: -
abundance: -
v_gene: TRBV27
j_gene: TRBJ2-7

CDR3aa: CASMPRREGRWDEQYF
CDR3nt: TGTGCCAGCATGCCCAGGCGGGAGGGCCGGTGGGACGAGCAGTACTTC
d_gene: TRBD2
abundance: once
v_gene: TRBV2
j_gene: TRBJ2-7

CDR3aa: CASSYSSGGEETQYF
CDR3nt: TGTGCCAGCAGTTACTCCTCGGGGGGAGAGGAGACCCAGTACTTC
d_gene: TRBD2
abundance: -
v_gene: TRBV6-5
j_gene: TRBJ2-5

CDR3aa: CASSRAGPTDTQYF
CDR3nt: TGTGCCAGTAGCCGGGCGGGACCCACAGATACGCAGTATTTT
d_gene: -
abundance: large
v_gene: TRBV19
j_gene: TRBJ2-3

CDR3aa: CASSQDRGTGRTDTQYF
CDR3nt: TGCGCCAGCAGCCAAGATCGAGGGACAGGGAGAACAGATACGCAGTATTTT
d_gene: TRBD1
abundance: -
v_gene: TRBV4-1
j_gene: TRBJ2-3

CDR3aa: CASSYSNRHGNTIYF
CDR3nt: TGTGCCAGCAGTTACTCAAACAGGCATGGAAACACCATATATTTT
d_gene: -
abundance: -
v_gene: TRBV6-5
j_gene: TRBJ1-3

CDR3aa: CASSQGGGMNTEAFF
CDR3nt: TGCGCCAGCAGCCAAGGGGGGGGGATGAACACTGAAGCTTTCTTT
d_gene: -
abundance: -
v_gene: TRBV4-3
j_gene: TRBJ1-1

CDR3aa: CASSPTGNSNQPQHF
CDR3nt: TGTGCCAGCTCACCCACAGGGAATAGCAATCAGCCCCAGCATTTT
d_gene: -
abundance: once
v_gene: TRBV18
j_gene: TRBJ1-5

CDR3aa: CASSREEVTEAFF
CDR3nt: TGTGCCAGTAGCCGGGAGGAAGTCACTGAAGCTTTCTTT
d_gene: -
abundance: -
v_gene: TRBV19
j_gene: TRBJ1-1

CDR3aa: CASTPGGLGTRTYEQYF
CDR3nt: TGTGCCAGCACCCCCGGGGGATTGGGGACTAGGACCTACGAGCAGTACTTC
d_gene: -
abundance: -
v_gene: TRBV21-1
j_gene: TRBJ2-7

CDR3aa: CASSLQTGTAYNEQFF
CDR3nt: TGCGCCAGCAGCTTGCAAACCGGGACAGCCTACAATGAGCAGTTCTTC
d_gene: TRBD1
abundance: -
v_gene: TRBV5-1
j_gene: TRBJ2-1

CDR3aa: CAWSAFRQYNEQFF
CDR3nt: TGTGCCTGGAGTGCATTCCGTCAGTACAATGAGCAGTTCTTC
d_gene: -
abundance: -
v_gene: TRBV30
j_gene: TRBJ2-1

CDR3aa: CAWSPGREGSYEQYF
CDR3nt: TGTGCCTGGAGCCCCGGGCGGGAGGGATCCTACGAGCAGTACTTC
d_gene: TRBD2
abundance: once
v_gene: TRBV30
j_gene: TRBJ2-7

CDR3aa: CASSIFSGRGEKLFF
CDR3nt: TGTGCCAGTAGTATTTTCTCCGGGAGGGGAGAAAAACTGTTTTTT
d_gene: -
abundance: -
v_gene: TRBV19
j_gene: TRBJ1-4

CDR3aa: CATSRDGGTRLGEQYF
CDR3nt: TGTGCCACCAGCAGAGATGGGGGAACAAGACTGGGCGAGCAGTACTTC
d_gene: -
abundance: -
v_gene: TRBV15
j_gene: TRBJ2-7

CDR3aa: CASRFGTGGLGETQYF
CDR3nt: TGTGCCAGCAGATTCGGGACAGGGGGCTTAGGAGAGACCCAGTACTTC
d_gene: TRBD1
abundance: -
v_gene: TRBV5-6
j_gene: TRBJ2-5

CDR3aa: CAWRKTGVETQYF
CDR3nt: TGTGCCTGGAGGAAGACAGGCGTCGAGACCCAGTACTTC
d_gene: -
abundance: -
v_gene: TRBV30
j_gene: TRBJ2-5

CDR3aa: CASSITVYRTDTQYF
CDR3nt: TGTGCCAGTAGTATAACAGTCTACCGCACAGATACGCAGTATTTT
d_gene: -
abundance: once
v_gene: TRBV19
j_gene: TRBJ2-3

CDR3aa: CASSLYGGSFGNTQYF
CDR3nt: TGTGCCAGCAGCTTGTATGGCGGGAGTTTTGGGAATACGCAGTATTTT
d_gene: TRBD2
abundance: -
v_gene: TRBV7-9
j_gene: TRBJ2-3